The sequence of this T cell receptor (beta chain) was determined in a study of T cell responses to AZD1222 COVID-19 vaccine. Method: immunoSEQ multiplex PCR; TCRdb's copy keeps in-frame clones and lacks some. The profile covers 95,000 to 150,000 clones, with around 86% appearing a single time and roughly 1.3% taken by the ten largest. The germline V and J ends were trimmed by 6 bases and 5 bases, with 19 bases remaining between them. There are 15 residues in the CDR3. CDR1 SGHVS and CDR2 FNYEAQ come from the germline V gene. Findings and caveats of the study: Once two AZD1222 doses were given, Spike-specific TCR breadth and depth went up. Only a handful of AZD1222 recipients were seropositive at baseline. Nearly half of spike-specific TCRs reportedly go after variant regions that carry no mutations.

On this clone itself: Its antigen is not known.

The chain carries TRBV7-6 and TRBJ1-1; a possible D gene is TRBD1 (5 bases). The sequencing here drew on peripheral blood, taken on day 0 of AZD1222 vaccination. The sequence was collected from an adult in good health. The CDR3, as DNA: TGTGCCAGCAGTCGGGTGCAGGGTCCTAGTACTGAAGCTTTCTTT. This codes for CASSRVQGPSTEAFF.